Each of the 11 T cell receptor beta chains below was sequenced from the same sample in a study of cytomegalovirus exposure and HLA in healthy donors. This PCR relied on a set of 60 Vbeta primers and 13 Jbeta primers. The data were produced by immunoSEQ multiplex PCR, yet TCRdb's version contains in-frame clones alone and is incomplete. The sample records about 110,000 clones, 75% being singletons. Specimen: PBMCs. Receptor source: a male donor in good health and CMV-seropositive.

The chain joins TRBV6-1 to TRBJ1-5; 8 positions match TRBD1. Trimming removed 9 bases from V and 0 bases from J; junction bases left unmatched: 4. The V gene's germline CDR1 is MNHNS and CDR2 SASEGT. The CDR3 extends over 14 amino acids. The chain's CDR3 is CASLTGGSNQPQHF. CDR3 sequence (DNA): TGTGCCAGTCTAACAGGGGGTAGCAATCAGCCCCAGCATTTT.

This clone was seen more than once but under ten times. The genes are TRBV4-1 and TRBJ2-1; D possibly corresponds to TRBD1 (6 bases). Germline V gene sequence: CDR1 MGHRA, CDR2 YSYEKL. The CDR3 contains 14 residues. With 1 base removed from V and 8 bases from J, the gap between germline ends came to 12 bases. The CDR3 protein is CASSQGIRGYEQFF. CDR3 in DNA: TGCGCCAGCAGCCAAGGGATCAGGGGTTATGAGCAGTTCTTC.

The CDR3 DNA follows: TGTGCCAGCAGCCCTTCCGGGACTCGCACAGATACGCAGTATTTT. This translates into CASSPSGTRTDTQYF. V usage is TRBV7-2 and J usage is TRBJ2-3; TRBD2 is a possible D gene (6 bases). Germline CDR1 and CDR2: SGHTA and FQGNSA. The CDR3 is made up of 15 amino acids. The germline V and J ends were trimmed by 5 bases and 1 base, with 13 bases remaining between them.

The V and J genes are TRBV29-1 and TRBJ2-3; a possible D gene is TRBD2 (6 bases). V was cut by 7 bases and J by 7 bases, with 15 bases left in between. Germline V lookup: CDR1 SQVTM, CDR2 ANQGSEA. CDR3 length: 12 residues. Here the CDR3 DNA reads TGCAGCGGGGGACGGGACTTCAATACGCAGTATTTT. It specifies CSGGRDFNTQYF.

This clone appeared once. This rearrangement joins TRBV12-2 to TRBJ2-2; TRBD2 reflects the table's D call only, with no check against the DNA. TRBV12-2 is a pseudogene segment. The CDR3 has 15 amino acids. The CDR3 loop reads CASRLGGRETGELFF. The CDR3 bases are TGTGCAAGTCGCTTGGGGGGGCGCGAAACCGGGGAGCTGTTTTTT.

This clone appeared a single time. The CDR3 DNA reads as TGTGCCAGCAGCAAGCAGGGACTAGCGGGAGTTGGTGAGCAGTTCTTC. It is translated as CASSKQGLAGVGEQFF. The chain joins TRBV11-3 to TRBJ2-1; 14 bases match TRBD2. Germline V gene lookup returns CDR1 SGHNT and CDR2 YENEEA. V lost 5 bases, J lost 9 bases, and 9 bases stayed unmatched. There are 16 residues in the CDR3.

CDR3 region: CASTQGQGAGELFF. The CDR3 DNA follows: TGTGCCAGCACCCAGGGACAGGGGGCCGGGGAGCTGTTTTTT. The chain couples TRBV11-2 to TRBJ2-2, with 11 bases matching TRBD1. Germline CDR1 and CDR2: SGHAT and FQNNGV. This CDR3 spans 14 amino acids. V was clipped by 7 bases and J by 6 bases; unmatched bases: 4.

This clone was seen a few times. The chain links TRBV10-1 to TRBJ2-1; 9 bases align to TRBD2. Germline V gene lookup returns CDR1 WNHNN and CDR2 SYGVQD (reference sequence). This CDR3 contains 17 residues. V lost 0 bases, J lost 0 bases, and 3 bases stayed unmatched. The chain's CDR3 is CASSESVSGSSYNEQFF. The CDR3 nucleotides read TGCGCCAGCAGTGAGTCGGTTAGCGGGAGCTCCTACAATGAGCAGTTCTTC.

This chain links TRBV2 with TRBJ1-1; TRBD1 matches 8 bases. This CDR3 is built from 13 residues. The germline V gene encodes CDR1 SNHLY and CDR2 FYNNEI. J gave up 5 bases and V 3 bases, and 2 bases lay outside the gene matches. DNA for the CDR3: TGTGCCAGCAGTGACAGGGGGCAAACTGAAGCTTTCTTT. This codes for CASSDRGQTEAFF.

The rearrangement joins TRBV7-2 to TRBJ2-2; TRBD2 agrees at 13 bases. With 5 bases clipped from V and 1 base from J, the junction kept 4 bases outside the gene matches. The CDR3 length is 17 residues. Germline V gene data show CDR1 as SGHTA and CDR2 as FQGNSA. Here the CDR3 reads CASSVRTSGGNTGELFF. CDR3 sequence (DNA): TGTGCCAGCAGCGTCAGGACTAGCGGGGGGAACACCGGGGAGCTGTTTTTT.

The chain couples TRBV7-8 to TRBJ1-1; 7 bases line up with TRBD1. The V and J ends lost 7 bases and 4 bases, in that order; junction bases with no gene match: 9. The CDR3 is made up of 14 amino acids. The V gene's germline CDR1 is SGHVS and CDR2 FQNEAQ. The CDR3 DNA reads TGTGCCAGCACCAATCTACAGGGGAGCACTGAAGCTTTCTTT. Its translation: CASTNLQGSTEAFF.